Below, 9 T cell receptor beta chains from the same sample are listed, as sequenced in a study of shared clonotypes between healthy human individuals. Data came from immunoSEQ multiplex PCR; TCRdb stores just in-frame clones and leaves some out. The sample holds about 530,000 clones, 95% to 97% seen once. Sequences were obtained from naive CD4+ T cells sorted from blood. Subset meaning: CD45RA+ positively selected. Source of these receptors: a woman under 40 in good health.

The genes are TRBV5-1 and TRBJ2-7; 10 nucleotides match TRBD1. CDR1 is SGHRS, CDR2 YFSETQ, per germline. The CDR3 length is 13 residues. The trim removed 7 bases at V and 4 bases at J, leaving 5 bases unmatched. The CDR3 nucleotides read TGCGCCAGCTCCCGACAGGGGGCTTACGAGCAGTACTTC. Translating gives CASSRQGAYEQYF.

The chain employs TRBV7-9 and TRBJ1-2; D gene unclear. V shed 6 bases and J shed 7 bases, with 21 bases lying between them. The CDR3 contains 15 residues. The V gene's germline CDR1 is SEHNR and CDR2 FQNEAQ (reference sequence). CDR3 in DNA: TGTGCCAGCAGTTTCCCCGGGCGTCGTTTGGGTGGCTACACCTTC. Protein product: CASSFPGRRLGGYTF.

The chain links TRBV7-2 to TRBJ2-7, with D perhaps matching TRBD2 (5 bases). Germline-derived CDR1 and CDR2 are SGHTA and FQGNSA. This CDR3 region has 14 residues. V dropped 5 bases and J dropped 7 bases, with 18 bases sitting between them. CDR3: CASSADIGVGEQYF. The DNA of the CDR3 is TGTGCCAGCAGCGCCGATATCGGGGTGGGAGAGCAGTACTTC.

This clone was seen once. The rearrangement links TRBV27 to TRBJ2-7; D is unclear. Trimming left V 5 bases short and J 0 bases short, with 8 bases between. Germline V CDR1 and CDR2: MNHEY, SMNVEV (reference sequence). The CDR3 has 13 residues. The CDR3 nucleotides are TGTGCCAGCAGTACGGTAAACTCCTACGAGCAGTACTTC. Translating it yields CASSTVNSYEQYF.

The chain employs TRBV4-2 and TRBJ1-1; D uncertain. V lost 1 base to trimming and J lost 1 base, with 4 bases between them. The CDR3 runs 13 residues. Looked up from germline, CDR1 is LGHNA and CDR2 is YNFKEQ. CDR3 sequence reads: CASSQVSNTEAFF. In nucleotides, the CDR3 is TGTGCCAGCAGCCAAGTATCGAACACTGAAGCTTTCTTT.

The chain links TRBV6-5 to TRBJ2-2; D not resolved. The CDR3 extends over 14 amino acids. Per the germline V gene, CDR1 is MNHEY and CDR2 is SVGAGI. V dropped 9 bases and J dropped 4 bases, with 15 bases sitting between them. The CDR3 bases are TGTGCCAGTCGCTCCCTTTCTGGCACCGGGGAGCTGTTTTTT. Its translation is CASRSLSGTGELFF.

This chain joins TRBV28 and TRBJ2-7; a possible D gene is TRBD2 (5 bases). The length of the CDR3 is 10 residues. In germline, CDR1 is MDHEN, CDR2 SYDVKM. Trimming left V 10 bases short and J 2 bases short, with 6 bases between. The CDR3, as DNA: TGTGCCACCGGGGCCTACGAGCAGTACTTC. Translating gives CATGAYEQYF.

For the CDR3, the DNA is TGTGCCAGCAGCTTAGGAACCGGGACGGTGAACACTGAAGCTTTCTTT. This gives the protein CASSLGTGTVNTEAFF. The rearrangement uses TRBV5-4 and TRBJ1-1; tentatively, D is TRBD1 (5 bases). The CDR3 is 16 amino acids. V lost 2 bases and J lost 0, with 14 bases in between. CDR1 and CDR2 (germline): SGHNT, YYREEE (reference sequence).

CDR3 in amino acids: CASSSGGPQHF. The CDR3 DNA follows: TGTGCCAGCAGCTCGGGGGGGCCCCAGCATTTT. The chain is built from TRBV7-9 and TRBJ1-5; D is possibly TRBD1 (5 bases). V shed 4 bases and J shed 9 bases, with 7 bases lying between them. The CDR3 sequence is 11 residues long. Per germline, CDR1 SEHNR and CDR2 FQNEAQ (reference sequence).